A single sample gave rise to the 10 T cell receptor beta chains below, sequenced in a study of T cell responses to AZD1222 COVID-19 vaccine. This table comes from immunoSEQ multiplex PCR, and its TCRdb copy is limited to in-frame clones, with some not included. The table includes tens of thousands of clones, 80% detected once. The source material was peripheral blood, sampled on day 0 of AZD1222 vaccination. These receptors were collected from an adult in good health.

This clone was observed a single time. The chain links TRBV12-3 or TRBV12-4 to TRBJ2-3; D gene ambiguous. This CDR3 is built from 11 residues. Trimming took 5 bases from V and 14 from J, leaving 14 bases between them. CDR3 in DNA: TGTGCCAGCAGTCCGAGCACCGCTAGGTATTTT. Translated: CASSPSTARYF.

The chain carries TRBV4-1 and TRBJ1-2, with a weak D call TRBD1 (5 bases). This CDR3 comprises 15 residues. The V gene lost 2 bases and the J gene lost 4 bases, with 14 bases spanning the gap. Germline V lookup: CDR1 MGHRA, CDR2 YSYEKL. The CDR3 here is CASSQTSQVLYGYTF. Written as DNA, the CDR3 is TGCGCCAGCAGCCAAACCTCACAGGTCCTCTATGGCTACACCTTC.

The chain has TRBV28 and TRBJ2-7; the match to TRBD1 covers 10 bases. The germline CDR1 and CDR2 sequences are MDHEN and SYDVKM. This CDR3 comprises 14 residues. V shed 5 bases and J 6 bases; nucleotides not matched to a gene: 7. CDR3 DNA sequence: TGTGCCAGCAGTGGGGCCGGACAGGGGGGCGAGCAGTACTTC. This codes for CASSGAGQGGEQYF.

The chain has TRBV27 and TRBJ1-6, with TRBD1 identical over 10 bases. The ends lost 4 bases at V and 8 bases at J; junction bases unmatched: 14. This CDR3 contains 18 residues. CDR1 is MNHEY, CDR2 SMNVEV, per germline (reference sequence). The CDR3: CASSYKGTGDFGDSPLHF. CDR3 bases: TGTGCCAGCAGTTACAAGGGGACAGGGGATTTTGGGGATTCACCCCTCCACTTT.

This clone was observed a few times. The chain carries TRBV7-8 and TRBJ2-5; TRBD1 is a possible D gene (6 bases). Trimming took 4 bases from V and 3 from J, leaving 30 bases between them. Germline values: CDR1 SGHVS, CDR2 FQNEAQ. The CDR3 spans 20 residues. CDR3 nucleotide sequence: TGTGCCAGCAGCTCAATAGCCCCAGGGGTTGGTGGGGGAGATGAAGAGACCCAGTACTTC. Residues: CASSSIAPGVGGGDEETQYF. The variable domain in full, completed from reference TRBV7-8 and TRBJ2-5, reads GAGVSQSPRYKVAKRGQDVALRCDPISGHVSLFWYQQALGQGPEFLTYFQNEAQLDKSGLPSDRFFAERPEGSVSTLKIQRTQQEDSAVYLCASSSIAPGVGGGDEETQYFGPGTRLLVL.

The gene calls are TRBV2 and TRBJ2-1, with D maybe TRBD2 (6 bases). Germline loops: CDR1 SNHLY, CDR2 FYNNEI. The ends were cut back, 3 bases at V and 7 bases at J, with 13 bases in the middle. The CDR3 length is 14 residues. CDR3 sequence: CASSEVRSGNEQFF. DNA for the CDR3: TGTGCCAGCAGTGAGGTCCGGAGCGGGAATGAGCAGTTCTTC. Drawing the rest from reference TRBV2 and TRBJ2-1, the complete variable domain is EPEVTQTPSHQVTQMGQEVILRCVPISNHLYFYWYRQILGQKVEFLVSFYNNEISEKSEIFDDQFSVERPDGSNFTLKIRSTKLEDSAMYFCASSEVRSGNEQFFGPGTRLTVL.

The V call is TRBV2, the J call TRBJ1-4, with 8 bases lining up with TRBD1. The CDR3 extends over 15 amino acids. V lost 7 bases, J lost 7 bases, and 11 bases stayed unmatched. Germline-derived CDR1 and CDR2 are SNHLY and FYNNEI. The CDR3 loop is CASTRDQGAGEKLFF. DNA of the CDR3: TGTGCCAGCACTAGGGACCAGGGGGCCGGTGAAAAACTGTTTTTT.

The J gene is TRBJ2-7, the V gene TRBV18; 11 bases line up with TRBD2. Germline V lookup: CDR1 KGHSH, CDR2 LQKENI. CDR3 length: 14 residues. With 5 bases clipped from V and 5 bases from J, the junction kept 5 bases outside the gene matches. CDR3 DNA: TGTGCCAGCTCAGAAACTAGCGGGAGAGACGAGCAGTACTTC. Translation gives CASSETSGRDEQYF.

CDR3 DNA: TGTGCCAGCAGTGAGATCCTGTCCGAGCGAGAAAAACTGTTTTTT. The encoded protein is CASSEILSEREKLFF. The chain is built from TRBV6-1 and TRBJ1-4; D remains ambiguous. Per germline, CDR1 MNHNS and CDR2 SASEGT. Trimming removed 3 bases at V and 8 bases at J, with 16 bases between. The CDR3 is 15 amino acids.

This chain uses TRBV5-1 with TRBJ1-2; D perhaps matches TRBD1 (6 bases). Germline assignment: CDR1 SGHRS and CDR2 YFSETQ. This CDR3 is 14 amino acids long. V dropped 0 bases and J dropped 8 bases, with 14 bases sitting between them. The CDR3 DNA follows: TGCGCCAGCAGCTTGGACAGGGCCTTGGGGGGCTACACCTTC. It encodes CASSLDRALGGYTF.